This is a list of T cell receptor beta chains from one sample in a study of T cells in Graves' hyperthyroidism and ophthalmopathy. In TCRdb, the multiplex PCR reads were re-called with MiXCR into one record per CDR3 protein. The repertoire holds approximately 480,000 distinct CDR3 sequences, roughly 20% seen once, with about 25% in the top ten. Input material: blood. The receptors shown here come from a man aged 18 to 35 with Graves' hyperthyroidism. Both conserved end residues are part of each CDR3. Fields, in order: V gene, J gene, clone size, D gene, CDR3 DNA, CDR3 protein. D genes are given only for firm matches. A row's size may be missing; if present it is once, few, many or a size class.

v_call: TRBV28; j_call: TRBJ2-7; clone_size: few; d_call: -; cdr3_nt: TGTGCCAGCAGTGACAGGTTGCCCTACGAGCAGTACTTC; cdr3_aa: CASSDRLPYEQYF
v_call: TRBV12-3/TRBV12-4; j_call: TRBJ2-4; clone_size: many; d_call: -; cdr3_nt: TGTGCCAGCAGTTTAGGAGGGGGAGCCAAAAACATTCAGTACTTC; cdr3_aa: CASSLGGGAKNIQYF
v_call: TRBV20-1; j_call: TRBJ2-7; clone_size: -; d_call: -; cdr3_nt: TGCAGTGCTAGATCCGACAGCTCCTACGAGCAGTACTTC; cdr3_aa: CSARSDSSYEQYF
v_call: TRBV27; j_call: TRBJ1-2; clone_size: many; d_call: -; cdr3_nt: TGTGCCGGGCGGTGGGGTGGCTACACCTTC; cdr3_aa: CAGRWGGYTF
v_call: TRBV5-1; j_call: TRBJ1-2; clone_size: many; d_call: -; cdr3_nt: TGCGCCAGCAGCTCGGACCCCCCACCTGTCAGTAACTATGGCTACACCTTC; cdr3_aa: CASSSDPPPVSNYGYTF
v_call: TRBV5-1; j_call: TRBJ2-7; clone_size: many; d_call: -; cdr3_nt: TGCGCCAGCAGCTTGGCCGCGCAGTCAATCTCCTACGAGCAGTACTTC; cdr3_aa: CASSLAAQSISYEQYF
v_call: TRBV12-3/TRBV12-4; j_call: TRBJ2-7; clone_size: many; d_call: -; cdr3_nt: TGTGCCAGCAGTCACACGACCGCGGGGTACGAGCAGTACTTC; cdr3_aa: CASSHTTAGYEQYF
v_call: TRBV24-1; j_call: TRBJ2-7; clone_size: -; d_call: TRBD1; cdr3_nt: TGTGCCACCAGTGGATATGGGACAGGGGGCTACGAGCAGTACTTC; cdr3_aa: CATSGYGTGGYEQYF
v_call: TRBV12-3/TRBV12-4; j_call: TRBJ2-2; clone_size: many; d_call: TRBD1; cdr3_nt: TGTGCCAGCGGCCGGGACAGGGCGGTTACCGGGGAGCTGTTTTTT; cdr3_aa: CASGRDRAVTGELFF
v_call: TRBV19; j_call: TRBJ1-2; clone_size: few; d_call: TRBD1; cdr3_nt: TGTGCCAGTAGTTCGACGGACAGGGACTCCTATGGCTACACCTTC; cdr3_aa: CASSSTDRDSYGYTF
v_call: TRBV28; j_call: TRBJ1-5; clone_size: many; d_call: TRBD1; cdr3_nt: TGTGCCAGCAGTCGCTCAGGGGGCGTGGATCAGCCCCAGCATTTT; cdr3_aa: CASSRSGGVDQPQHF
v_call: TRBV4-1; j_call: TRBJ1-3; clone_size: few; d_call: -; cdr3_nt: TGCGCCAGCAGCCAAGATAGGGGGAACTCTGGAAACACCATATATTTT; cdr3_aa: CASSQDRGNSGNTIYF
v_call: TRBV6-1; j_call: TRBJ1-5; clone_size: many; d_call: -; cdr3_nt: TGTGCCAGGCCTCGGTGGGTTTATAGCAATCAGCCCCAGCATTTT; cdr3_aa: CARPRWVYSNQPQHF
v_call: TRBV2; j_call: TRBJ1-1; clone_size: many; d_call: -; cdr3_nt: TGTGCCAGCAACAGGGCTCTGGACACTGAAGCTTTCTTT; cdr3_aa: CASNRALDTEAFF
v_call: TRBV12-5; j_call: TRBJ2-7; clone_size: many; d_call: -; cdr3_nt: TGTGCTAGTGGTTTGGTAGTCGGGCAGGGGTACGAGCAGTACTTC; cdr3_aa: CASGLVVGQGYEQYF
v_call: TRBV11-2; j_call: TRBJ1-1; clone_size: many; d_call: -; cdr3_nt: TGTGCCAGCAGCCCCCCATGGGACACTGAAGCTTTCTTT; cdr3_aa: CASSPPWDTEAFF
v_call: TRBV11-2; j_call: TRBJ1-6; clone_size: few; d_call: -; cdr3_nt: TGTGCCAGCAGCCTAGGACATGGACATTCACCCCTCCACTTT; cdr3_aa: CASSLGHGHSPLHF
v_call: TRBV5-5; j_call: TRBJ1-1; clone_size: many; d_call: TRBD1; cdr3_nt: TGTGCCAGCAGCTTCGCCGAGAGGGGGCTGAACCCTGAAGCTTTCTTT; cdr3_aa: CASSFAERGLNPEAFF
v_call: TRBV11-2; j_call: TRBJ2-5; clone_size: many; d_call: -; cdr3_nt: TGTGCCAGCAGGACAGTTCAAGAGACCCAGTACTTC; cdr3_aa: CASRTVQETQYF
v_call: TRBV7-2; j_call: TRBJ1-1; clone_size: few; d_call: TRBD1; cdr3_nt: TGTGCCAGCAAAAAGGACAGGCCTAGTCCTGAAGCTTTCTTT; cdr3_aa: CASKKDRPSPEAFF
v_call: TRBV2; j_call: TRBJ2-7; clone_size: many; d_call: -; cdr3_nt: TGTGCCAGCAGTATCCCGTTCAACTACGAGCAGTACTTC; cdr3_aa: CASSIPFNYEQYF
v_call: TRBV18; j_call: TRBJ2-5; clone_size: -; d_call: TRBD2; cdr3_nt: TGTGCCAGCTCCCAGCGGGGGCATGAGACCCAGTACTTC; cdr3_aa: CASSQRGHETQYF
v_call: TRBV12-3/TRBV12-4; j_call: TRBJ1-5; clone_size: many; d_call: -; cdr3_nt: TGTGCCAGCAGTTTAAGTGCTCAGCCCCAGCATTTT; cdr3_aa: CASSLSAQPQHF
v_call: TRBV11-2; j_call: TRBJ1-1; clone_size: few; d_call: -; cdr3_nt: TGTGCCAGCAGCTTGAAGGAACGCACTGAAGCTTTCTTT; cdr3_aa: CASSLKERTEAFF
v_call: TRBV12-3/TRBV12-4; j_call: TRBJ2-7; clone_size: -; d_call: -; cdr3_nt: TGTGCCAGCATACCTTCTGGTGGGGACGAGCAGTACTTC; cdr3_aa: CASIPSGGDEQYF
v_call: TRBV5-1; j_call: TRBJ1-1; clone_size: many; d_call: -; cdr3_nt: TGCGCCAGCAGCCGGGGTGACGGGAACACTGAAGCTTTCTTT; cdr3_aa: CASSRGDGNTEAFF
v_call: TRBV15; j_call: TRBJ1-6; clone_size: -; d_call: -; cdr3_nt: TGTGCCACCACCAGCTCCTATAATTCACCCCTCCACTTT; cdr3_aa: CATTSSYNSPLHF
v_call: TRBV2; j_call: TRBJ2-7; clone_size: -; d_call: -; cdr3_nt: TGTGCCAGCAGTGAAGCCGAGACAGGGAGGGGGCAATCGAAGCAGTACTTC; cdr3_aa: CASSEAETGRGQSKQYF
v_call: TRBV20-1; j_call: TRBJ1-5; clone_size: many; d_call: -; cdr3_nt: TGCAGTGCCCCCTTTCTAGGAGGAGGGAGCAATCAGCCCCAGCATTTT; cdr3_aa: CSAPFLGGGSNQPQHF
v_call: TRBV6-1; j_call: TRBJ1-5; clone_size: many; d_call: TRBD1; cdr3_nt: TGTGCCACCCGCCCAGGGGGAGCAAATCAGCCCCAGCATTTT; cdr3_aa: CATRPGGANQPQHF
v_call: TRBV28; j_call: TRBJ1-5; clone_size: -; d_call: -; cdr3_nt: TGTGCCAGCAGTCCCCGGGACCTAAGCAAACCCCAGCATTTT; cdr3_aa: CASSPRDLSKPQHF
v_call: TRBV28; j_call: TRBJ2-4; clone_size: -; d_call: -; cdr3_nt: TGTGCCAGCGGCTTACGGGATCCTGCCATTCAGTACTTC; cdr3_aa: CASGLRDPAIQYF
v_call: TRBV7-6; j_call: TRBJ1-1; clone_size: many; d_call: -; cdr3_nt: TGTGCCAGCAGCTCCCCCCCCCTGGACACTGAAGCTTTCTTT; cdr3_aa: CASSSPPLDTEAFF
v_call: TRBV7-8; j_call: TRBJ1-3; clone_size: many; d_call: -; cdr3_nt: TGTGCCAGCAGCTTATTCCGGGACGTCCTCTCTGGAAACACCATATATTTT; cdr3_aa: CASSLFRDVLSGNTIYF
v_call: TRBV3-1; j_call: TRBJ1-2; clone_size: -; d_call: TRBD1; cdr3_nt: TGTGCCAGCAGCCAAGTATCAGGGGGCAACTATGGCTACACCTTC; cdr3_aa: CASSQVSGGNYGYTF
v_call: TRBV12-3/TRBV12-4; j_call: TRBJ2-5; clone_size: many; d_call: -; cdr3_nt: TGTGCCAGCAGTTTCTGGGGTAGAGAAGAGACCCAGTACTTC; cdr3_aa: CASSFWGREETQYF
v_call: TRBV27; j_call: TRBJ1-1; clone_size: -; d_call: TRBD1; cdr3_nt: TGTGCCAGCAGTCCCCACAGGGGAGAGTCTCCTGAAGCTTTCTTT; cdr3_aa: CASSPHRGESPEAFF
v_call: TRBV27; j_call: TRBJ2-7; clone_size: many; d_call: -; cdr3_nt: TGTGCCAGCAGTTTCCCCGGGGTGGGCGAGCAGTACTTC; cdr3_aa: CASSFPGVGEQYF
v_call: TRBV6-5; j_call: TRBJ1-1; clone_size: many; d_call: -; cdr3_nt: TGTGCCAGCAGTTCCCTTAGTAACGAAGCTTTCTTT; cdr3_aa: CASSSLSNEAFF
v_call: TRBV20-1; j_call: TRBJ1-2; clone_size: many; d_call: -; cdr3_nt: TGCAGTGCCCCTTTGAGGGTCGGGCCTAATGGCTACACCTTC; cdr3_aa: CSAPLRVGPNGYTF
v_call: TRBV4-1; j_call: TRBJ2-7; clone_size: many; d_call: -; cdr3_nt: TGCGCCAGCAGCCAAGAAGGGGGGTGGGAGCAGTACTTC; cdr3_aa: CASSQEGGWEQYF
v_call: TRBV30; j_call: TRBJ2-2; clone_size: -; d_call: TRBD2; cdr3_nt: TGTGCCTGGAGACTAGCGGGGGCCACCGGGGAGCTGTTTTTT; cdr3_aa: CAWRLAGATGELFF
v_call: TRBV12-3/TRBV12-4; j_call: TRBJ1-2; clone_size: -; d_call: -; cdr3_nt: TGTGCCAGCAGGTCTGGTCTGAGGGGCTACACCTTC; cdr3_aa: CASRSGLRGYTF
v_call: TRBV2; j_call: TRBJ1-2; clone_size: few; d_call: TRBD1; cdr3_nt: TGTGCCAGAGATATTTCCGGGACAGAATCTAACTATGGCTACGCCTTC; cdr3_aa: CARDISGTESNYGYAF
v_call: TRBV7-9; j_call: TRBJ2-2; clone_size: many; d_call: -; cdr3_nt: TGTGCCAGCAGCTTAGGAGGGCGCACCGGGGAGCTGTTTTTT; cdr3_aa: CASSLGGRTGELFF
v_call: TRBV20-1; j_call: TRBJ1-1; clone_size: many; d_call: -; cdr3_nt: TGCAGTGCTAGTCCGGGCACCGCGAACACTGAAGCTTTCTTT; cdr3_aa: CSASPGTANTEAFF
v_call: TRBV6-1; j_call: TRBJ2-5; clone_size: few; d_call: TRBD1; cdr3_nt: TGTGCCAGCAGCCAAATCAAGGGGGCCCGAGAGACCCAGTACTTC; cdr3_aa: CASSQIKGARETQYF
v_call: TRBV12-3/TRBV12-4; j_call: TRBJ2-5; clone_size: few; d_call: TRBD2; cdr3_nt: TGTGCCAGCAGTCCCGGGGGGGCCTTACGGGAGACCCAGTACTTC; cdr3_aa: CASSPGGALRETQYF
v_call: TRBV7-9; j_call: TRBJ1-2; clone_size: -; d_call: -; cdr3_nt: TGTGCCAGCAGCGGTGGACCGATTAACTATGGCTACACCTTC; cdr3_aa: CASSGGPINYGYTF
v_call: TRBV18; j_call: TRBJ1-5; clone_size: -; d_call: -; cdr3_nt: TGTGCCAGCCAGTACGACGAGAGTCAGCCCCAGCATTTT; cdr3_aa: CASQYDESQPQHF
v_call: TRBV6-1; j_call: TRBJ1-2; clone_size: few; d_call: -; cdr3_nt: TGTGCCAGCAGTGAAGAGGGGTTCGGGGGCTACACCTTC; cdr3_aa: CASSEEGFGGYTF
v_call: TRBV10-3; j_call: TRBJ2-7; clone_size: many; d_call: TRBD2; cdr3_nt: TGTGCCATCAGTACCCCCCGCGGGACTAGCGGACCCTACGAGCAGTACTTC; cdr3_aa: CAISTPRGTSGPYEQYF
v_call: TRBV12-3/TRBV12-4; j_call: TRBJ1-1; clone_size: -; d_call: -; cdr3_nt: TGTGCCAGCAGTCTCATGGGGGGGATCAATGAAGCTTTCTTT; cdr3_aa: CASSLMGGINEAFF
v_call: TRBV7-8; j_call: TRBJ2-5; clone_size: few; d_call: -; cdr3_nt: TGTGCCAGCAGCCTACGGAGAACCATCCAAGAGACCCAGTACTTC; cdr3_aa: CASSLRRTIQETQYF
v_call: TRBV27; j_call: TRBJ2-7; clone_size: many; d_call: -; cdr3_nt: TGTGCCAGCAGTCCCCTGGCCAGGGCCCACGAGCAGTACTTC; cdr3_aa: CASSPLARAHEQYF
v_call: TRBV19; j_call: TRBJ1-5; clone_size: many; d_call: -; cdr3_nt: TGTGCCAGTAGAGAGACTGCCCGGGTTAAGCCCCAGCATTTT; cdr3_aa: CASRETARVKPQHF
v_call: TRBV13; j_call: TRBJ1-3; clone_size: few; d_call: -; cdr3_nt: TGTGCCAGCAGCTTATCGGACTCACCTGGAAACACCATATATTTT; cdr3_aa: CASSLSDSPGNTIYF
v_call: TRBV4-1; j_call: TRBJ1-5; clone_size: many; d_call: -; cdr3_nt: TGCGCCAGCAGCCAAACCGGGACTAGCAATCAGCCCCAGCATTTT; cdr3_aa: CASSQTGTSNQPQHF
v_call: TRBV5-1; j_call: TRBJ1-5; clone_size: -; d_call: -; cdr3_nt: TGCGCCAGCAGCTTGGAGGGGGGGATCGCTCAGCCCCAGCATTTT; cdr3_aa: CASSLEGGIAQPQHF